At least ten counts were recorded for the clone carrying this T cell receptor (beta chain). The antigen remains unidentified. The data originate from a study of early T cells in non-severe SARS-CoV-2 infection. Study-level information: RNA in bulk from unsorted whole blood was sequenced, and chains were unpaired.

Points from the study as a whole: The study's VDJdb matching favored anti-spike CD8 responses and missed private and CD4 specificities.

Germline CDR1 SGHRS, CDR2 YFSETQ. Trimming stripped 0 bases from V and 4 bases from J, with 10 bases between. This CDR3 region has 15 residues. Individually, cDNA molecules had unique molecular identifiers attached to them. TCRdb reanalysed the 5' RACE reads using MiXCR and keeps one entry per CDR3 protein. The sample consists of about 19,000 distinct CDR3 sequences, about 4% of them appearing once. Material for sequencing was whole blood. The clonotype originates from an adult who was a healthcare worker with PCR-confirmed SARS-CoV-2 infection or an uninfected control (not recorded which). The chain has TRBV5-1 and TRBJ2-2, with D maybe TRBD2 (6 bases). CDR3 protein: CASSLVGTPTGELFF. CDR3 nucleotides: TGCGCCAGCAGCTTGGTTGGGACTCCCACCGGGGAGCTGTTTTTT.